This T cell receptor beta chain was found in a study of control samples from healthy donors and cancer patients. TCRdb keeps only in-frame clones here, not all; method: immunoSEQ multiplex PCR. The data show almost 90,000 clones, 86% seen once. CDR1 is SGHRS, CDR2 YFSETQ, per germline. CDR3 length: 16 amino acids. Deletions cut 2 bases from V and 1 base from J, with 13 bases between. Sequencing was done on a sample of blood. This TCR was recovered from a man aged 30 to 39 in good health. The chain is built from TRBV5-1 and TRBJ2-1, with D perhaps matching TRBD2 (7 bases). CDR3 sequence reads: CASSFRGGQSYNEQFF. CDR3 nucleotide sequence: TGCGCCAGCAGCTTTAGGGGGGGGCAGTCCTACAATGAGCAGTTCTTC.